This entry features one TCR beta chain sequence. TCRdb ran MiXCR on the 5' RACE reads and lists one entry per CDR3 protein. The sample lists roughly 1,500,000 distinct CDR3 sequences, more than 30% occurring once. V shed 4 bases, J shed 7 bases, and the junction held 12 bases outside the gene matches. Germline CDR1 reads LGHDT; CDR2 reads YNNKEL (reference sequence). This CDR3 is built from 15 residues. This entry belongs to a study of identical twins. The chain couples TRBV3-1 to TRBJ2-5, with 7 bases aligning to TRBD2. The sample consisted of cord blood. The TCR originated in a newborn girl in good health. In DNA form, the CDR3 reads TGTGCCAGCAGCCGAGCAGCGGGGTCTGAGGGGACCCAGTACTTC. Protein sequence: CASSRAAGSEGTQYF.